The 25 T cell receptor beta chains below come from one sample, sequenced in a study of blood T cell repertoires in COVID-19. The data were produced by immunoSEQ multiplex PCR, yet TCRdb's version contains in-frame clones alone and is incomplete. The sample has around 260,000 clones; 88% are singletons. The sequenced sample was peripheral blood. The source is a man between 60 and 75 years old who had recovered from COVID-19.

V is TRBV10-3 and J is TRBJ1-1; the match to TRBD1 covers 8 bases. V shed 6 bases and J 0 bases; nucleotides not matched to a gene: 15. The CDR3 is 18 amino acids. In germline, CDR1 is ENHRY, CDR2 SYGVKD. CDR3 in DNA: TGTGCCATCAGAACCCCACCCAGGGGGCAAGGGATGAACACTGAAGCTTTCTTT. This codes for CAIRTPPRGQGMNTEAFF.

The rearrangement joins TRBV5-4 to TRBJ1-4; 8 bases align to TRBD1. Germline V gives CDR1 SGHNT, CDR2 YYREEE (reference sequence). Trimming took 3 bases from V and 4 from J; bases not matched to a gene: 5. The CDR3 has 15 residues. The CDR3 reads CASSSGTGSNEKLFF. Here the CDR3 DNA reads TGTGCCAGCAGCTCCGGGACAGGTAGTAATGAAAAACTGTTTTTT.

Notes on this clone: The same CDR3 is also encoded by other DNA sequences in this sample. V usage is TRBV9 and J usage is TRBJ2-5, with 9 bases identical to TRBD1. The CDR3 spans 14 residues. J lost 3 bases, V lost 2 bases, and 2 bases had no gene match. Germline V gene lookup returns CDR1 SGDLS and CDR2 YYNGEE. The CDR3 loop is CASSVGQGKETQYF. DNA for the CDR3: TGTGCCAGCAGCGTGGGACAGGGAAAAGAGACCCAGTACTTC.

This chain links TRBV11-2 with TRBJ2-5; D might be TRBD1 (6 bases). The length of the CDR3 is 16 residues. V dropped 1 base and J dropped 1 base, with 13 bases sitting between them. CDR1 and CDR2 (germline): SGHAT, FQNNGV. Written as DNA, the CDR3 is TGTGCCAGCAGCTTAGTGCCCAGGGGTGGCCAAGAGACCCAGTACTTC. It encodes CASSLVPRGGQETQYF.

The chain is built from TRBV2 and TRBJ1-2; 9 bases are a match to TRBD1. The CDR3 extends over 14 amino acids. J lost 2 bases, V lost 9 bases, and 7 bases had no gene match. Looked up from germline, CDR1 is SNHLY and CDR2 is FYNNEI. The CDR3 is CARDTTGGNYGYTF. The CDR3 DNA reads TGTGCCAGGGATACGACAGGGGGGAACTATGGCTACACCTTC.

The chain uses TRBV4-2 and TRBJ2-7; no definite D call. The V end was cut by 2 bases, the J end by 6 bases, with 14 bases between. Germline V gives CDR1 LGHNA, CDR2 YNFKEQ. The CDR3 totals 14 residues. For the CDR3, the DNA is TGTGCCAGCAGCCAAAACTCCCTGCCGGGCGAGCAGTACTTC. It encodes CASSQNSLPGEQYF.

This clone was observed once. Written as DNA, the CDR3 is TGCGCCAGCAGCTGGAGTACGACGGGACAGGGTGCGGATACGCAGTATTTT. Translation gives CASSWSTTGQGADTQYF. The V and J genes are TRBV5-1 and TRBJ2-3, with TRBD1 matching over 9 bases. The CDR3 sequence is 17 residues long. Looked up from germline, CDR1 is SGHRS and CDR2 is YFSETQ. V was clipped by 3 bases and J by 6 bases; unmatched bases: 14.

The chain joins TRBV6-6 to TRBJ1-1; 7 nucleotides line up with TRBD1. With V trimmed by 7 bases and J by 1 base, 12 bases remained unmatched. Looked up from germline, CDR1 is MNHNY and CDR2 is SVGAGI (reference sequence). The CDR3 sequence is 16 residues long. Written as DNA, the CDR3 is TGTGCCAGCACCGCGGGACAGCGGTATCCGAACACTGAAGCTTTCTTT. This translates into CASTAGQRYPNTEAFF.

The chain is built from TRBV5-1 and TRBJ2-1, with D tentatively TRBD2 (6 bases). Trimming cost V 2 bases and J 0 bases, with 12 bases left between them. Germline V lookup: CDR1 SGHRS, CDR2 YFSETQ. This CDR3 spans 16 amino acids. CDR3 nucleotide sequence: TGCGCCAGCAGCTTAGTGGCGGGGCACTCCTACAATGAGCAGTTCTTC. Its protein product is CASSLVAGHSYNEQFF.

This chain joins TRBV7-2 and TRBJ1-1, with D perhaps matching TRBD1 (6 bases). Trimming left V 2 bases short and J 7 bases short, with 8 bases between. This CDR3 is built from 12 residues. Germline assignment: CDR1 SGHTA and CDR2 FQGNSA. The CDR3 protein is CASSLRTDEAFF. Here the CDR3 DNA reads TGTGCCAGCAGCTTAAGGACAGATGAAGCTTTCTTT.

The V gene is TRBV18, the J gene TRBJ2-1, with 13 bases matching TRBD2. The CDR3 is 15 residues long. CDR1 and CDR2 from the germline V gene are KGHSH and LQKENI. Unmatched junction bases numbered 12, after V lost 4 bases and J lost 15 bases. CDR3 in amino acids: CASSLDGLAGAPGFF. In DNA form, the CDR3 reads TGTGCCAGCTCACTGGATGGACTAGCGGGGGCCCCGGGGTTCTTC.

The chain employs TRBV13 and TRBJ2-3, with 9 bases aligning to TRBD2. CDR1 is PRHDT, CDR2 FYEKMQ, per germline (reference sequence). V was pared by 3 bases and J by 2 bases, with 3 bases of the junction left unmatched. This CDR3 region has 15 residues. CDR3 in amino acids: CASSLGLAATDTQYF. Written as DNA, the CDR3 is TGTGCCAGCAGCTTGGGACTAGCTGCCACAGATACGCAGTATTTT.

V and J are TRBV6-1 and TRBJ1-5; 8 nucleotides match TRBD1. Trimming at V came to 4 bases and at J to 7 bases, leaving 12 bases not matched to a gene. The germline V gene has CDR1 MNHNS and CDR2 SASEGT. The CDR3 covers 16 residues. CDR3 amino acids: CASSASTGGGGQPQHF. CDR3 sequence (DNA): TGTGCCAGCAGTGCCTCCACAGGGGGAGGGGGGCAGCCCCAGCATTTT.

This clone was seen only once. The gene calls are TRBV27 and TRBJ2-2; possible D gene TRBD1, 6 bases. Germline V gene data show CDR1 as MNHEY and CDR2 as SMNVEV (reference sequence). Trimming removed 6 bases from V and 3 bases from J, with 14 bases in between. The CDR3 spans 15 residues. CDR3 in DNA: TGTGCCAGCAGACCCGGGGACACCTACACCGGGGAGCTGTTTTTT. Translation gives CASRPGDTYTGELFF.

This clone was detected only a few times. CDR3 residues: CASSYRPGTGALYEQYF. The CDR3 DNA is TGTGCCAGCAGCTACCGACCCGGGACAGGGGCGCTTTACGAGCAGTACTTC. The chain couples TRBV7-2 to TRBJ2-7, with 10 positions matching TRBD1. CDR1 is SGHTA, CDR2 FQGNSA, per germline. This CDR3 is 17 amino acids long. Trimming at V came to 4 bases and at J to 4 bases, leaving 13 bases not matched to a gene.

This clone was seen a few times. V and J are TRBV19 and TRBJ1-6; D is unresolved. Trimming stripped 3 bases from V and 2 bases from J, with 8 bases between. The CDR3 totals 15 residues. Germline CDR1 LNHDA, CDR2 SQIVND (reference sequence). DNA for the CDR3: TGTGCCAGTAGTATTAGCAGCACCTATAATTCACCCCTCCACTTT. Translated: CASSISSTYNSPLHF.

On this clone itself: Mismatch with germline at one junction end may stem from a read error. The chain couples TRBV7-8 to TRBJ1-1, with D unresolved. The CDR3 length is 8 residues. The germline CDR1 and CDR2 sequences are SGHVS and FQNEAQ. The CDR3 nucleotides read TGTGCCAGCAGCCCGAGTTCTTTT. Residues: CASSPSSF.

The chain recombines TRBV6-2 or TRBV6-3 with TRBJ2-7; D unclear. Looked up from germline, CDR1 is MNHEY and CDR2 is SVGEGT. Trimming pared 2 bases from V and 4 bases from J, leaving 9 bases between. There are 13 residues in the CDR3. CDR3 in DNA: TGTGCCAGCAGTTACGAACAGAATTACGAGCAGTACTTC. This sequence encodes CASSYEQNYEQYF.

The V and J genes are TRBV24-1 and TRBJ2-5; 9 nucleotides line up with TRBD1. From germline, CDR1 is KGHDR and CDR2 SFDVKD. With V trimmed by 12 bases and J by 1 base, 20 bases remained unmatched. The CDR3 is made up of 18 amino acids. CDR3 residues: CAASGTGTVHSSQETQYF. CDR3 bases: TGTGCCGCCTCCGGGACAGGGACGGTCCATAGTTCCCAAGAGACCCAGTACTTC.

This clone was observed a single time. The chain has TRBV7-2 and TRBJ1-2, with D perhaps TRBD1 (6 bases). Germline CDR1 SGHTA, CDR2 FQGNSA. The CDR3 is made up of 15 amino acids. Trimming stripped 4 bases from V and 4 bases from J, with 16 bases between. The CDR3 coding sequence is TGTGCCAGCAGCTGGATTGGGGGGGGCGGCTATGGCTACACCTTC. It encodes CASSWIGGGGYGYTF.

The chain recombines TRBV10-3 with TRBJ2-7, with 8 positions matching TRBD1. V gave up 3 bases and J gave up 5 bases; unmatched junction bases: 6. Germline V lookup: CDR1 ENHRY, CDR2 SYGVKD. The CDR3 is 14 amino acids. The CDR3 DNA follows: TGTGCCATCAGTGACTTCAGGGGGCCCAACGAGCAGTACTTC. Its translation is CAISDFRGPNEQYF.

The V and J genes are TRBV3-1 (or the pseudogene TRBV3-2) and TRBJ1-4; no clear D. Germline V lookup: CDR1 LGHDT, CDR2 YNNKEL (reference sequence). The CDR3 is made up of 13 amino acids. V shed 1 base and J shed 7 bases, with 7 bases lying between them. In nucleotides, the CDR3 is TGTGCCAGCAGCCAAGGGAGACCTGAAAAACTGTTTTTT. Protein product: CASSQGRPEKLFF.

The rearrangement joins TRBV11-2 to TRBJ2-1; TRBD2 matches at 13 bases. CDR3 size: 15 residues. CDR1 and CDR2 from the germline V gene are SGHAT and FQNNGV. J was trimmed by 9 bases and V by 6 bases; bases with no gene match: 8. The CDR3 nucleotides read TGTGCCAGCAGATATACTAGCGGGGGGGCAGGTGAGCAGTTCTTC. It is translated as CASRYTSGGAGEQFF.

The CDR3 sequence: CASSGQPQLLANEKLFF. The CDR3 DNA is TGTGCCAGCAGCGGACAGCCCCAACTTTTGGCTAATGAAAAACTGTTTTTT. The rearrangement joins TRBV25-1 to TRBJ1-4; D is possibly TRBD1 (6 bases). Germline CDR1 reads MGHDK; CDR2 reads SYGVNS. Trimming removed 6 bases at V and 3 bases at J, with 20 bases between. The CDR3 spans 17 residues.

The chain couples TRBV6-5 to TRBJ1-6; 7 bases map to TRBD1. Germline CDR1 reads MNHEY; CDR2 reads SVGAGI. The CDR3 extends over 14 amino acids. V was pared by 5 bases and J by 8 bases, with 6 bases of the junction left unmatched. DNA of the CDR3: TGTGCCAGCAGTACTCGACAGGGTGATTCACCCCTCCACTTT. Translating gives CASSTRQGDSPLHF.